The rows below give T cell receptor beta chains drawn from one sample of a study of CD4 and CD8 cells across lung adenocarcinoma regions. TCRdb re-analysed the PCR reads in MiXCR, keeping a single row per CDR3 protein. The sample comprises roughly 20,000 distinct CDR3 sequences, approximately 50% of which are singletons, and about 22% rests with the top ten. The sample consisted of CD8+ T cells from the center of a lung tumor. These receptor sequences come from a female donor with lung adenocarcinoma. The CD4 and CD8 labels of this study may be unreliable. Both conserved end residues are part of each CDR3. The D gene is left open where the match is weak. Rows give clone size only sometimes, using once, few, many, or a class for an expanded clone.

D	J	size	V	DNA	CDR3
NA	TRBJ2-1	NA	TRBV20-1	TGCAGTGCTAGAGATCGCGCGGGACCCAATGAGCAGTTCTTC	CSARDRAGPNEQFF
NA	TRBJ2-3	NA	TRBV6-1	TGTGCGGGCAGAGGGGGGAGAGACCCAGATACGCAGTATTTC	CAGRGGRDPDTQYF
NA	TRBJ2-5	once	TRBV27	TGTGCCAGCAGTGGACGGGTACATGAGACCCAGTACTTC	CASSGRVHETQYF
NA	TRBJ2-3	NA	TRBV27	TGTGGGGGCAGTGAGTACGAGACGCAGTATTTT	CGGSEYETQYF
NA	TRBJ2-1	NA	TRBV30	TGTGCCTGGGACAGGATAAATGAGCAGTTCTTC	CAWDRINEQFF
TRBD2	TRBJ2-4	NA	TRBV27	TGTGCCAGCGCTTTTTGGGGGGGGGGGTACAAAAACATTCAGTACTTC	CASAFWGGGYKNIQYF
TRBD2	TRBJ2-7	few	TRBV6-2/TRBV6-3	TGTGCCAGCAGTTACGATAGCGGGAGCTCCTACGAGCAGTACTTC	CASSYDSGSSYEQYF
NA	TRBJ1-1	few	TRBV6-1	TGTGCCAGCAGTCTTCGGGTGGGCACTGAAGCTTTCTTT	CASSLRVGTEAFF
NA	TRBJ2-4	few	TRBV3-1	TGTGCCAGCAGCCAATCGACTTCGCTAGCCAAAAACATTCAGTACTTC	CASSQSTSLAKNIQYF
NA	TRBJ2-3	NA	TRBV10-1	TGCGCCAGCAGTGAGAGGGGGGTGAGCGCAGATGCGCAGTATTTT	CASSERGVSADAQYF
NA	TRBJ2-4	NA	TRBV10-1	TGCGCCAGGGGAGGGGGTGCCACAGATATGCAGTACTTC	CARGGGATDMQYF
NA	TRBJ2-4	NA	TRBV6-1	TGTGCCAGCAGCGCTGGGCGGCTAGCCAAAAACACGCAGTATTTC	CASSAGRLAKNTQYF
TRBD1	TRBJ1-4	NA	TRBV6-1	TGTGCCAGCAGCCCGACAGGGAAGGAAAAACTGTTTTTT	CASSPTGKEKLFF
NA	TRBJ2-3	many	TRBV27	TGTGCCAGCAGTAAACAGGTGTCCACAGATACGCAGTATTTT	CASSKQVSTDTQYF
NA	TRBJ2-3	NA	TRBV10-3	TGCCCCATCTCTGGCCGGTGGGCCAAAGATACGCAGTACTTT	CPISGRWAKDTQYF
TRBD2	TRBJ2-7	NA	TRBV29-1	TGCAGCGTTGAAATTGGCGCGGCGGGAGATACGCAGTACTTC	CSVEIGAAGDTQYF
NA	TRBJ2-1	medium-sized	TRBV6-1	TGTGCCAGCAGGTCTGGACAGAGCTCCTACAATGAGCAGTTCTTC	CASRSGQSSYNEQFF
TRBD1	TRBJ2-5	NA	TRBV6-1	TGTGCCAGCAGTGTGGGGACAGTTGCCGAGACCCAGTACTTC	CASSVGTVAETQYF
NA	TRBJ2-1	few	TRBV12-3/TRBV12-4	TGTGCCAGCAGTTTAACCTGGAGCTCCTACAATGAGCAGTTCTTC	CASSLTWSSYNEQFF
NA	TRBJ1-5	many	TRBV12-3/TRBV12-4	TGTGCCAGCAGTGCCCTGGGTAATCAGCCCCAGCATTTT	CASSALGNQPQHF
TRBD1	TRBJ1-5	few	TRBV6-1	TGTGCCAGCCAGACAGGGGCGTCATTGTCCCAGCATTTT	CASQTGASLSQHF
TRBD2	TRBJ2-7	NA	TRBV6-1	TGTGCCAGCAGTCAGGGAGGGACCTACGAGCAGTACTTC	CASSQGGTYEQYF
TRBD1	TRBJ2-7	NA	TRBV6-1	TGTGCCAGCAGGAAGGACAGGGGCGCAACCTACGAGCAGTACTTC	CASRKDRGATYEQYF
NA	TRBJ2-5	NA	TRBV27	TGTGCCGGCGGTCACCAAGAGACCCAGTATTTC	CAGGHQETQYF
TRBD1	TRBJ2-1	many	TRBV7-2	TGTGCCAGCACCCGCCACAGGGGGATCTACAATGAGCAGTTCTTC	CASTRHRGIYNEQFF
NA	TRBJ2-3	NA	TRBV27	TGTGCCAGCGGTCCTCCAAATATTCAGTATTTT	CASGPPNIQYF
NA	TRBJ2-3	many	TRBV7-3	TGTGCCAGCAGCTCTGGGGGCACAGATACGCAGTATTTT	CASSSGGTDTQYF
TRBD2	TRBJ2-5	NA	TRBV6-5	TGTGCCAGCAGTTTCCCGGGGGGGACCCAGTACTTC	CASSFPGGTQYF
NA	TRBJ2-3	NA	TRBV11-1	TGTGCCAGCAGCCGACAGGAAAACACAGATACGCAGTATTTT	CASSRQENTDTQYF
NA	TRBJ2-5	NA	TRBV7-2	TGTGCCAGCAGCTTAGGGTCAGGGAGCAGCAGAGAGACCCAGTACTTC	CASSLGSGSSRETQYF
NA	TRBJ2-2	NA	TRBV25-1	TGTGCCAGCAGTGAATCCGTAGCCACCGGGGAGCTGTATTTT	CASSESVATGELYF
TRBD2	TRBJ2-4	NA	TRBV27	TGTGGCAGCGGGGGCCTTGACGAAAAGATCCAGTACTTC	CGSGGLDEKIQYF
TRBD2	TRBJ2-3	medium-sized	TRBV12-3/TRBV12-4	TGTGCCAGCAGTTTTCCCGCGGGAGGGACAGATACGCAGTATTTT	CASSFPAGGTDTQYF
NA	TRBJ2-3	NA	TRBV6-1	TGTCGCGGCAGGGGGGGGCCAGACGAAGATACGCAGTATTTT	CRGRGGPDEDTQYF
TRBD2	TRBJ2-7	NA	TRBV30	TGTGCCTGCGGTTCGGGAGGGGCCTACGAGCAGTACTTC	CACGSGGAYEQYF
TRBD1	TRBJ2-3	NA	TRBV27	TGTGCCAGCGCTCGGGTCGGGACAGGGTACACAGATACCCAGTATTTT	CASARVGTGYTDTQYF
NA	TRBJ2-3	many	TRBV6-5	TGTGCCAGCAGTTACATCGGGCCCACAGATACGCAGTATTTT	CASSYIGPTDTQYF
NA	TRBJ2-7	many	TRBV27	TGTGCCAGCAGTTCGTGGACAGATAACGAGCAGTACTTC	CASSSWTDNEQYF
TRBD1	TRBJ2-3	once	TRBV6-1	TGTGCCAGCAGTGTGCGAGGGGGCGCGAACACCGATGCGCTGTATTTT	CASSVRGGANTDALYF
NA	TRBJ2-3	few	TRBV20-1	TGCAGTGCTCCACCCGCGCGGCACACAGATACGCAGTATTTT	CSAPPARHTDTQYF
NA	TRBJ2-7	NA	TRBV6-1	TGTGCGGGGCATGGGGGCCGTCGCACAGATACGCAGTACTTC	CAGHGGRRTDTQYF
TRBD2	TRBJ2-5	NA	TRBV6-1	TGTGCGGGCAGCGGGGGGAGTGGCCAAGATACCCAGTACTTC	CAGSGGSGQDTQYF
NA	TRBJ2-3	few	TRBV6-1	TGTGCCAGCAGTGGGGGGACCACAGATACGCAGTATTTT	CASSGGTTDTQYF
TRBD2	TRBJ2-7	many	TRBV6-5	TGTGCCAGCAGTTACTCTGGGAGGGCCTCCTACGAGCAGTACTTC	CASSYSGRASYEQYF
NA	TRBJ2-1	NA	TRBV7-8	TGTGCCAGCAGCTTAGACTCCCTCAATGAGCAGTTCTTC	CASSLDSLNEQFF
NA	TRBJ2-2	NA	TRBV7-2	TGTGCCAGCAGCGCGCCTTTGGACAGAGCCACCGGGGAGCTGTTTTTT	CASSAPLDRATGELFF
TRBD2	TRBJ2-3	many	TRBV7-2	TGTGCCAGCAGCTTAGTGGGTGCGGCTAGCGGGAGCCTCAAAGGGGGCACAGATACGCAGTATTTT	CASSLVGAASGSLKGGTDTQYF
NA	TRBJ2-3	once	TRBV12-3/TRBV12-4	TGTGGGGGCAGTGAGCAAGAGACGCAGTATTTT	CGGSEQETQYF
NA	TRBJ2-7	many	TRBV28	TGTGCCAGCAGTTATTCATTTTACGAGCAGTACTTC	CASSYSFYEQYF
TRBD1	TRBJ2-5	NA	TRBV4-1	TGCGCCAGCAGCTATGGACAGGGGGCACAAGAGACCCAGTACTTC	CASSYGQGAQETQYF
NA	TRBJ1-1	few	TRBV6-1	TGTGCCAGCAATAAAAACAGAGGCACTGAAGCTTTCTTT	CASNKNRGTEAFF